Sequencing of this TCR beta chain was carried out in a study of T-cell memory formation after mild COVID-19. In TCRdb, the 5' RACE reads were re-called with MiXCR into one record per CDR3 protein. The sample has around 340,000 distinct CDR3 sequences; 15% are singletons. Points on this clonotype: Its antigen is not identified.

General observations from the study: The appearance of some responding clones in pre-infection memory suggested that cross-reactive memory joined. Contracting CD4+ clones lay largely in CM and EM, with CD8+ ones residing in EMRA.

Trimming at V came to 4 bases and at J to 2 bases, leaving 10 bases not matched to a gene. Germline V CDR1 and CDR2: MGHRA, YSYEKL. The CDR3 runs 17 residues. This chain joins TRBV4-1 and TRBJ2-3; TRBD1 matches 9 bases. The TCR was taken from a man aged 18 to 29 who had mild COVID-19 (a few samples of this study predate the infection). Cell type and time point are not known. Source material: PBMCs or a T cell subset sorted from them (not recorded which). Written as DNA, the CDR3 is TGCGCCAGCAGCCCCCGGGACAGGGCCCAGGCCACAGATACGCAGTATTTT. Its protein product is CASSPRDRAQATDTQYF.